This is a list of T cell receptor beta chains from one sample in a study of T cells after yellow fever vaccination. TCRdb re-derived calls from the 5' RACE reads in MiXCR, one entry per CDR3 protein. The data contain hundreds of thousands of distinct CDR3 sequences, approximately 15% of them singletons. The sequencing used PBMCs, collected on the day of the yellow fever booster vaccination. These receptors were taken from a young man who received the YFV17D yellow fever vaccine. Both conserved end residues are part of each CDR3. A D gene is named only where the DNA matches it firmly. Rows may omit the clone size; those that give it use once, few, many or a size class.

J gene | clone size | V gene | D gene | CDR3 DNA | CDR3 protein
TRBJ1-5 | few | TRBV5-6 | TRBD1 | TGTGCCAGCAGCTTGTTTGGGACAGGGGCCTCCAATCAGCCCCAGCATTTT | CASSLFGTGASNQPQHF
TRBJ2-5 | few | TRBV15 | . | TGTGCCACCAGCAGGGGAGGACAGAACCAAGAGACCCAGTACTTC | CATSRGGQNQETQYF
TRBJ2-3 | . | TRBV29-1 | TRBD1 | TGCAGCGGTAGACAGGGCGCAGATACGCAGTATTTT | CSGRQGADTQYF
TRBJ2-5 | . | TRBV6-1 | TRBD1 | TGTGCCAGCAGGGACAGGTACCAAGAGACCCAGTACTTC | CASRDRYQETQYF
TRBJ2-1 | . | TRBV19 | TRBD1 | TGTGCCAGTAGTATAGGGGACAGGGATGAGCAGTTCTTC | CASSIGDRDEQFF
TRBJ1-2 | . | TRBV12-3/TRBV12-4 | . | TGTGCCAGCAGTTTGGCGGGAGGGGGGCCCTATGGCTACACCTTC | CASSLAGGGPYGYTF
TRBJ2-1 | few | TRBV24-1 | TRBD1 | TGTGCCACCAGCAGCCCTGGGACAGGGGATGAGCAGTTCTTC | CATSSPGTGDEQFF
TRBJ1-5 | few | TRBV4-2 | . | TGTGCCAGCAGCCAAGGTTCAAAACCTACGGGCAATCAGCCCCAGCATTTT | CASSQGSKPTGNQPQHF
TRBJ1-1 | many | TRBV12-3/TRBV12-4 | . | TGTGCCAGCAGCAACACTGAAGCTTTCTTT | CASSNTEAFF
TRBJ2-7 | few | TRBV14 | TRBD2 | TGTGCCAGCAGCCTCACCGGCTTAGCGGGAGTCTACGAGCAGTACTTC | CASSLTGLAGVYEQYF
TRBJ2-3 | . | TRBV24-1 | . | TGTGCCACCAGTGGCCGAAAGGGATCTGGGACAGATACGCAGTATTTT | CATSGRKGSGTDTQYF
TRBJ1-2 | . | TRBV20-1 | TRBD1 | TGCAGTGCCGGGGGAGGGGGCGAAGGATATGGCTACACCTTC | CSAGGGGEGYGYTF
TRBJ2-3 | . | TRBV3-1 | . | TGTGCCAGCAGCCAGGCACAAGTGGGTACGCAGTATTTT | CASSQAQVGTQYF
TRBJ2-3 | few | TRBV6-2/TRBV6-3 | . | TGTGTCAGCGGGTTGGGCACAGATACGCAGTATTTT | CVSGLGTDTQYF
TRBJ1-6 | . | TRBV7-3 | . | TGTGCCAGCAAGCAGGACTCCTATAATTCACCCCTCCACTTT | CASKQDSYNSPLHF
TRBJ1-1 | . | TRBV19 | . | TGTGCCAGTAGTATCGCAAACAGCGGAACTGAAGCTTTCTTT | CASSIANSGTEAFF
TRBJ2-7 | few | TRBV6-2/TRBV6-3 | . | TGTGCCAGCAGTTATCTACCGGGACACCCCTACGAGCAGTACTTC | CASSYLPGHPYEQYF
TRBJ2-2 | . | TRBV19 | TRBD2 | TGTGCCAGTACCTCACGAGGCGGGAGAGGGACCGGGGAGCTGTTTTTT | CASTSRGGRGTGELFF
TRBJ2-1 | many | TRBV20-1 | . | TGCAGTGCTAGTAAACCGTCAGGATACAATGAGCAGTTCTTC | CSASKPSGYNEQFF
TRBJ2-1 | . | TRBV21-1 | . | TGTGCCAGCAGCAAAGCGGCCGAGATACCACGGGACAGGGTCAACAATGAGCAGTTCTTC | CASSKAAEIPRDRVNNEQFF
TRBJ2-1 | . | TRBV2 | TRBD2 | TGTGCCAGGTCGGGGGGAGGGAGCTCCTACAATGAGCAGTTCTTC | CARSGGGSSYNEQFF
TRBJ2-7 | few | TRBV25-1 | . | TGTGCCAGCAGTGATCCCCCGGGATACGAGCAGTACTTC | CASSDPPGYEQYF
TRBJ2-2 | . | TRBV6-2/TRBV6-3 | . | TGTGCCAGCAGTTACTCCCGTCAGACCGGGGAGCTGTTTTTT | CASSYSRQTGELFF
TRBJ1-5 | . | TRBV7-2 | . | TGTGCCAGCAGCTTAGCTACGGCGCTGCATCAGCCCCAGCATTTT | CASSLATALHQPQHF
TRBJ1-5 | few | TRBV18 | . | TGTGCCAGCTCACCACGAGCCCCCCGGAATACCTTACATCAACCCCAGCATTTT | CASSPRAPRNTLHQPQHF
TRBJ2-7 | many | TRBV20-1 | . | TGCAGTGCTCCTCGAACGGGGTTATACGAGCAGTACTTC | CSAPRTGLYEQYF
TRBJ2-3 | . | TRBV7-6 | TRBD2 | TGTGCCAGCAGCTTAGCGAGTCTAGCGGGGGGAGATACGCAGTATTTT | CASSLASLAGGDTQYF
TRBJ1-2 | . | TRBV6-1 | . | TGTGCCAGCAGTGGGAACAGGGTCGATGGCTACACCTTC | CASSGNRVDGYTF
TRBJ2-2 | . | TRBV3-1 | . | TGTGCCAGCAGTTTAAGAGATCCATACACCGGGGAGCTGTTTTTT | CASSLRDPYTGELFF
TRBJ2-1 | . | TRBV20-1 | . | TGCAGTGCTAGAGCCCGTTATGAGCAGTTCTTC | CSARARYEQFF
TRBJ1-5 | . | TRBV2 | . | TGTGCCAGCAGGTCGAGCAATCAGCCCCAGCATTTT | CASRSSNQPQHF
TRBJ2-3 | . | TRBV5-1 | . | TGCGCCAGCAGCTTTAACAAGGGTACAGATACGCAGTATTTT | CASSFNKGTDTQYF
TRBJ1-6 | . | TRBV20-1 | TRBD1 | TGCAGTGCGAAATCCGGGACAGATAATTCACCCCTCCACTTT | CSAKSGTDNSPLHF
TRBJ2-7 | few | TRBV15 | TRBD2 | TGTGCCACTAGCGGGGGGGCGGGAGGCGGCGAGCAGTACTTC | CATSGGAGGGEQYF
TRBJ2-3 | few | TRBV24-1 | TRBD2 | TGTGCCACCAGTGATTCCGGACTAGCGGGAGGTCACACAGATACGCAGTATTTT | CATSDSGLAGGHTDTQYF
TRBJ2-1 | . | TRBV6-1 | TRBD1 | TGTGCCAGCAGGCCTGACAGGGCCGCCCTCAATGAGCAGTTCTTC | CASRPDRAALNEQFF
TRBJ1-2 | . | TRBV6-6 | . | TGTGCCAGCTTCTGGGAAAATAACTATGGCTACACCTTC | CASFWENNYGYTF
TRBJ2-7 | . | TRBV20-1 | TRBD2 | TGCAGTGCTATAGTTCCTAGCGGTCTCGGCGAGCAGTACTTC | CSAIVPSGLGEQYF
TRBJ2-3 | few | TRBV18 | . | TGTGCCAGCTCACTAAACACGGACACAGATACGCAGTATTTT | CASSLNTDTDTQYF
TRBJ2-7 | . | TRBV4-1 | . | TGCGCCAGCAGCCAAGATCCGTACAGCGTTTACGAGCAGTACTTC | CASSQDPYSVYEQYF
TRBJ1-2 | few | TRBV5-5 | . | TGTGCCAGCCTTGATGAGAACTATGGCTACACCTTC | CASLDENYGYTF
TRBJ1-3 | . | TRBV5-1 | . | TGCGCCAGCAGCCCCTTAGGAATGGCCTCTGGAAACACCATATATTTT | CASSPLGMASGNTIYF
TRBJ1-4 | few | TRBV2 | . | TGTGCCAGCAGTCGAAAGGAAAAACTGTTTTTT | CASSRKEKLFF
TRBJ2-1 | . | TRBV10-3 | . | TGTGCCATCAGGGCCCCGGGAGAGGGTTATGAGCAGTTCTTC | CAIRAPGEGYEQFF
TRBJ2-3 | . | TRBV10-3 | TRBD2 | TGTGCCATTCGGACTAGCCCCCCAGATACGCAGTATTTT | CAIRTSPPDTQYF
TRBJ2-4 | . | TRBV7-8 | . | TGTGCCAGCAGCTTTGAGTTTGGTCTAGCCAAAAACATTCAGTACTTC | CASSFEFGLAKNIQYF
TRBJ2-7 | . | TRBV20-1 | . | TGCAGTGCTAGCCCCGACGGGGCCTACTACGAGCAGTACTTC | CSASPDGAYYEQYF
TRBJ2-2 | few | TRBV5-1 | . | TGCGCCAGCAGCTTATCCCTCAGCGGATTAAACGTCGGGGAGCTGTTTTTT | CASSLSLSGLNVGELFF
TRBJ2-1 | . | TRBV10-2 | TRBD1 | TGCGCCAGCAGTGTCTTGACAGGGGGCTCGTCGGGGGAGCAGTTCTTC | CASSVLTGGSSGEQFF
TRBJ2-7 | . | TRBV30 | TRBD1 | TGTGCCTGGAGTCCCTACAGGGGGCAAACCTACGAGCAGTACTTC | CAWSPYRGQTYEQYF